These 21 T cell receptor beta chains were all obtained from the same sample, sequenced in a study of blood T cell repertoires in COVID-19. Profiled with immunoSEQ multiplex PCR; TCRdb holds only in-frame clones, not every one. The profile shows over 200,000 clones, roughly four fifths of them singletons. The specimen sequenced was PBMCs or T cells enriched from blood (not recorded which). Receptor source: a man aged 55-75 years who had recovered from COVID-19.

Only a few counts were recorded for this clone. The chain links TRBV11-2 to TRBJ2-1; 9 bases are a match to TRBD2. This CDR3 comprises 19 residues. Trimming removed 3 bases from V and 0 bases from J; junction bases left unmatched: 12. The germline gives CDR1 SGHAT, CDR2 FQNNGV. The CDR3 DNA reads TGTGCCAGCAGCTTCGGGTCTAGCGGGGAACTTAGCTCCTACAATGAGCAGTTCTTC. It codes for CASSFGSSGELSSYNEQFF.

The chain is built from TRBV10-3 and TRBJ2-2; D may be TRBD1 (6 bases). This CDR3 contains 15 residues. V was pared by 10 bases and J by 3 bases, with 18 bases between. Germline V lookup: CDR1 ENHRY, CDR2 SYGVKD. CDR3 sequence: CATTPRGRDTGELFF. The DNA of the CDR3 is TGTGCCACCACGCCCAGGGGTCGGGACACCGGGGAGCTGTTTTTT.

Only one count was recorded for this clone. This chain joins TRBV4-3 and TRBJ1-5, with TRBD1 identical over 9 bases. The CDR3 covers 15 residues. The germline V gene encodes CDR1 LGHNA and CDR2 YSLEER. V lost 4 bases to trimming and J lost 4 bases; unmatched junction nucleotides: 5. The CDR3 bases are TGCGCCAGCAGCCTATGGACAGGGGAAAATCAGCCCCAGCATTTT. Translating gives CASSLWTGENQPQHF.

This chain joins TRBV12-5 and TRBJ2-2; maybe TRBD1 (6 bases). Trimming removed 3 bases at V and 1 base at J, with 9 bases between. CDR3 length equals 15 residues. Germline V CDR1 and CDR2: LGHNT, FRNRAP. This CDR3 reads CASGLPGQNTGELFF. The CDR3 DNA sequence: TGTGCTAGTGGTTTACCGGGACAGAACACCGGGGAGCTGTTTTTT.

The chain combines TRBV18 with TRBJ2-7; D gene ambiguous. From germline, CDR1 is KGHSH and CDR2 LQKENI. The CDR3 has 12 residues. Between the trimmed V and J ends, which lost 6 bases and 4 bases, there was a span of 10 bases. The CDR3 region is CASSNTTYEQYF. CDR3 coding DNA: TGTGCCAGCTCCAACACTACTTACGAGCAGTACTTC.

This chain uses TRBV5-1 with TRBJ2-1; D gene unclear. The germline gives CDR1 SGHRS, CDR2 YFSETQ. This CDR3 contains 15 residues. Trimming removed 1 base from V and 4 bases from J, with 12 bases in between. CDR3 amino acids: CASSLQDPAYNEQFF. The DNA of the CDR3 is TGCGCCAGCAGCTTGCAGGATCCCGCTTACAATGAGCAGTTCTTC.

This chain joins TRBV5-1 and TRBJ2-1; tentative D call: TRBD2 (6 bases). The CDR3 length is 16 residues. The germline V gene has CDR1 SGHRS and CDR2 YFSETQ. The V end was cut by 4 bases, the J end by 5 bases, with 19 bases between. CDR3 in amino acids: CASSPGGPPVDNEQFF. CDR3 coding DNA: TGCGCCAGCAGCCCCGGGGGTCCTCCAGTCGACAATGAGCAGTTCTTC.

This sequence joins TRBV11-2 and TRBJ2-1, with D possibly being TRBD1 (6 bases). The CDR3 is made up of 15 amino acids. Trimming took off 3 bases at V and 2 bases at J, with 11 bases between the two ends. Germline lookup yields CDR1 SGHAT and CDR2 FQNNGV. The chain's CDR3 is CASSFRGHTYNEQFF. The CDR3 bases are TGTGCCAGCAGCTTCAGGGGACACACCTACAATGAGCAGTTCTTC.

The chain has TRBV19 and TRBJ1-4; TRBD1 aligns across 11 bases. J lost 5 bases, V lost 8 bases, and 22 bases had no gene match. The CDR3 loop spans 20 amino acids. Germline V gives CDR1 LNHDA, CDR2 SQIVND (reference sequence). CDR3 loop: CASSTLGQGVWQDRNEKLFF. The CDR3 DNA is TGTGCCAGTTCGACCCTGGGACAGGGGGTTTGGCAGGACCGGAATGAAAAACTGTTTTTT.

The chain couples TRBV2 to TRBJ2-7; the match to TRBD1 covers 9 bases. CDR3 size: 14 residues. Germline CDR1 and CDR2: SNHLY and FYNNEI. Germline trimming cut 6 bases from V and 2 bases from J; bases unmatched to any gene: 5. The CDR3 DNA is TGTGCCAGCAGCCGACGGACAGGGGCCTACGAGCAGTACTTC. It is translated as CASSRRTGAYEQYF.

The chain combines TRBV7-9 with TRBJ1-6; 7 bases fit TRBD1. Trimming removed 3 bases from V and 3 bases from J; junction bases left unmatched: 11. Germline CDR1 and CDR2: SEHNR and FQNEAQ (reference sequence). CDR3 size: 18 residues. CDR3 residues: CASSFVGRGGYYNSPLHF. The DNA for the CDR3 is TGTGCCAGCAGCTTCGTGGGGAGAGGGGGCTACTATAATTCACCCCTCCACTTT.

This chain joins TRBV4-3 and TRBJ2-2; D gene ambiguous. The CDR3 extends over 13 amino acids. Germline V CDR1 and CDR2: LGHNA, YSLEER. The ends were cut back, 0 bases at V and 7 bases at J, with 6 bases in the middle. The CDR3, as DNA: TGCGCCAGCAGCCAAGATCTTATCGGGGAGCTGTTTTTT. The encoded protein is CASSQDLIGELFF.

V gene TRBV19 combines with J gene TRBJ1-5, with D possibly TRBD1 on 5 matching bases. Germline V lookup: CDR1 LNHDA, CDR2 SQIVND (reference sequence). This CDR3 contains 16 residues. V was cut by 4 bases and J by 4 bases, with 17 bases left in between. The CDR3: CASSKGPGSSNQPQHF. Written as DNA, the CDR3 is TGTGCCAGTAGTAAGGGGCCCGGGAGCTCGAATCAGCCCCAGCATTTT.

The chain links TRBV19 to TRBJ2-1, with 9 bases that match TRBD2. Germline V gene data show CDR1 as LNHDA and CDR2 as SQIVND (reference sequence). The CDR3 has 17 residues. V gave up 0 bases and J gave up 4 bases; unmatched junction bases: 7. CDR3 amino acids: CASSIDSSGGSYNEQFF. CDR3 bases: TGTGCCAGTAGTATAGATTCGAGCGGGGGGAGTTACAATGAGCAGTTCTTC.

The chain couples TRBV5-1 to TRBJ2-7, with a tentative D call TRBD2 (6 bases). Trimming removed 0 bases at V and 3 bases at J, with 13 bases between. CDR1 and CDR2 (germline): SGHRS, YFSETQ. This CDR3 region has 15 residues. The CDR3 protein is CASSLVAGTGYEQYF. DNA for the CDR3: TGCGCCAGCAGCTTGGTTGCGGGGACGGGCTACGAGCAGTACTTC. The variable domain in full, completed from reference TRBV5-1 and TRBJ2-7, reads KAGVTQTPRYLIKTRGQQVTLSCSPISGHRSVSWYQQTPGQGLQFLFEYFSETQRNKGNFPGRFSGRQFSNSRSEMNVSTLELGDSALYLCASSLVAGTGYEQYFGPGTRLTVT.

The CDR3 here is CASSQDFIGQGANGYTF. CDR3 coding DNA: TGTGCCAGCAGCCAAGATTTCATAGGACAGGGGGCGAATGGCTACACCTTC. This chain joins TRBV4-2 and TRBJ1-2; 11 bases agree with TRBD1. V lost 0 bases, J lost 6 bases, and 9 bases stayed unmatched. The CDR3 is made up of 17 amino acids. CDR1 and CDR2 (germline): LGHNA, YNFKEQ.

The genes are TRBV3-1 (or the pseudogene TRBV3-2) and TRBJ1-5, with D possibly matching TRBD1 (6 bases). This CDR3 spans 14 amino acids. Trimming removed 3 bases from V and 5 bases from J, with 11 bases in between. Looked up from germline, CDR1 is LGHDT and CDR2 is YNNKEL (reference sequence). The CDR3 bases are TGTGCCAGCAGCCATGGGGGCAGTGATCAGCCCCAGCATTTT. Encoded protein: CASSHGGSDQPQHF.

This rearrangement joins TRBV30 to TRBJ1-2, with 7 bases lining up with TRBD1. Germline CDR1 reads GTSNPN; CDR2 reads SVGIG (reference sequence). This CDR3 contains 13 residues. V shed 5 bases, J shed 1 base, and the junction held 4 bases outside the gene matches. The CDR3 region has the DNA TGTGCCTGGGGGGACAGCCTTAACTATGGCTACACCTTC. It specifies CAWGDSLNYGYTF.

This clone was found once. The chain couples TRBV7-9 to TRBJ1-4; D unresolved. V was pared by 1 base and J by 8 bases, with 8 bases between. The V gene's germline CDR1 is SEHNR and CDR2 FQNEAQ (reference sequence). This CDR3 contains 13 residues. Here the CDR3 DNA reads TGTGCCAGCAGCTTAGTGGCGGGAGAAAAACTGTTTTTT. This sequence encodes CASSLVAGEKLFF.

This chain uses TRBV5-5 with TRBJ1-5; no clear D. The CDR3 loop spans 14 amino acids. CDR1 SGHKS and CDR2 YYEKEE come from the germline V gene (reference sequence). V lost 2 bases and J lost 4, with 10 bases in between. The CDR3 loop is CASSFGGINQPQHF. The CDR3 DNA reads as TGTGCCAGCAGCTTTGGCGGAATAAATCAGCCCCAGCATTTT.

The rearrangement links TRBV27 to TRBJ1-2, with 9 bases aligning to TRBD1. CDR3 length equals 14 residues. Losses at the gene ends were 5 bases for V and 8 bases for J; bases not matched to a gene: 9. CDR1 and CDR2 from the germline V gene are MNHEY and SMNVEV (reference sequence). CDR3 DNA sequence: TGTGCCAGCAGTCCAAGGACAGGGGATGGGGGCTACACCTTC. This translates into CASSPRTGDGGYTF.